Given below is one T cell receptor (beta chain) in context. Other nucleotide sequences from this sample produce the same CDR3. All patients reached thyroid surgery having received no treatment beforehand. The sample belongs to a study of metastatic and nonmetastatic thyroid tumors. TCRdb re-analyzed the PCR reads through MiXCR. The repertoire includes tens of thousands of clones, 16% of them detected once, and 4.7% sits in the top ten. Germline CDR1 is DFQATT and CDR2 is SNEGSKA (reference sequence). The V gene lost 5 bases and the J gene lost 1 base, with 18 bases spanning the gap. The CDR3 loop spans 16 amino acids.

Sequences were obtained from blood. The chain combines TRBV20-1 with TRBJ1-3, with a weak D call TRBD1 (5 bases). The receptor was isolated from a female donor with papillary thyroid cancer or a benign thyroid nodule (not recorded which). Some clones in this sample may be carry-over from other donors' samples. The CDR3 DNA sequence: TGCAGTGCTCCCGCGGGTGACAGCCTGTCTGGAAACACCATATATTTT. The encoded protein is CSAPAGDSLSGNTIYF.